This TCR beta chain was documented in a study of cytomegalovirus exposure and HLA in healthy donors. Overall study findings and caveats: An analysis was carried out at a later point. It showed that HLA-associated TCR beta chains were more clonally expanded than equally common non-associated chains.

Note on this clone: Its antigen remains unknown.

Each donor was nominally healthy when sampled (though unrecorded immune exposures were likely). Germline loops: CDR1 LNHDA, CDR2 SQIVND (reference sequence). The CDR3 is made up of 16 amino acids. Trimming cost V 4 bases and J 5 bases; bases outside gene matches: 11. In the PCR, 60 Vbeta and 13 Jbeta primers were used. As processed by the authors: Approximately 11 million of tens of millions of unique TCR beta chains were shared, per a later count. Measured with immunoSEQ multiplex PCR; TCRdb has only the in-frame clones, and not every one. V and J calls and clone size are given by that table; D and trimming were obtained from the DNA. The sample holds about 90,000 clones, around 62% seen once.

The TCR comes from a woman in her 30s in good health and CMV-seropositive. The chain recombines TRBV19 with TRBJ1-1, with 9 bases lining up with TRBD1. The specimen was PBMCs. CDR3 coding DNA: TGTGCCAGTAGTAGGCATTCGGGACAGGGAGAAACTGAAGCTTTCTTT. Its protein product is CASSRHSGQGETEAFF.